This T cell receptor (beta chain) was identified during a study of cytomegalovirus exposure and HLA in healthy donors. The PCR used 60 Vbeta and 13 Jbeta primers. Some clones are missing from TCRdb's copy, which holds only in-frame ones; the method was immunoSEQ multiplex PCR. The sample gives some 150,000 clones, 82% of which show up once; about 11% is in the top ten. The CDR3 is 13 residues long. The V end lost 1 base, the J end lost 3 bases, and 6 bases lay between the germline ends. Germline V lookup: CDR1 LNHNV, CDR2 YYDKDF (reference sequence). Every donor was a healthy person donating bone marrow. As concerns this clone: No antigen is known for it.

Findings of the study overall: CMV antigen specificity was confirmed in vitro for three CMV-associated chains.

This clonotype originated in a man aged 50-60 years in good health and CMV-seropositive. Material for sequencing was PBMCs. This chain joins TRBV15 and TRBJ1-1; D uncertain. CDR3 DNA: TGTGCCACCAGCAGAGTGGGAGACACTGAAGCTTTCTTT. As protein: CATSRVGDTEAFF.